This TCR beta chain was captured in a study of blood T cell repertoires in COVID-19. Background on the study: The United States, Italy and Spain were the sources of the acute and convalescent COVID-19 samples. Sources were T cells, B-cell-depleted T cells, or PBMCs; the material itself was cDNA or gDNA.

Original handling: Reference gene primer amplification gave nucleated cell count estimates. Method: immunoSEQ multiplex PCR; TCRdb's copy keeps in-frame clones and lacks some. The DNA was the basis for D and trimming; V, J and clone size are from that table. In the table there are about 200,000 clones, 86% of which are singletons. The CDR3 length is 15 residues. V gave up 4 bases and J gave up 2 bases, with 14 bases separating them. Germline loops: CDR1 SGHDT, CDR2 YYEEEE. The chain uses TRBV5-6 and TRBJ2-3; weak D call: TRBD1 (5 bases). The receptor comes from a woman in her 70s with acute or convalescent COVID-19. Sequencing was carried out using peripheral blood. CDR3 bases: TGTGCCAGCAGCCCCGGACAATCCCTCACAGATACGCAGTATTTT. Its translation is CASSPGQSLTDTQYF.